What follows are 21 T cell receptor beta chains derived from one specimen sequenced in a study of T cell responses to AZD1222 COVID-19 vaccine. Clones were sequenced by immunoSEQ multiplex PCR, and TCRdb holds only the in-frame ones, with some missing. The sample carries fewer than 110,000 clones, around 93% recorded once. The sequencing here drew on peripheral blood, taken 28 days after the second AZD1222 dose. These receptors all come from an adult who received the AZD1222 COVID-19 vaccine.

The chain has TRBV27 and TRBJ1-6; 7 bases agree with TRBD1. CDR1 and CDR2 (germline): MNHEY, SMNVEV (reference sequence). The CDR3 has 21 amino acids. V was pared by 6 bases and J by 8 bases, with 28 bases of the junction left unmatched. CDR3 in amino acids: CASSPSGRWGQPNARHSPLHF. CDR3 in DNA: TGTGCCAGCAGCCCAAGCGGACGATGGGGACAGCCAAACGCTAGACATTCACCCCTCCACTTT.

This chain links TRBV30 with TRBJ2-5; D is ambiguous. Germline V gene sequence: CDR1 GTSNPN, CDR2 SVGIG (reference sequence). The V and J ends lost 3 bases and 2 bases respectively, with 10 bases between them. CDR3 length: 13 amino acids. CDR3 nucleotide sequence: TGTGCCTGGAGATGGCCCTTTCAAGAGACCCAGTACTTC. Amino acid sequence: CAWRWPFQETQYF.

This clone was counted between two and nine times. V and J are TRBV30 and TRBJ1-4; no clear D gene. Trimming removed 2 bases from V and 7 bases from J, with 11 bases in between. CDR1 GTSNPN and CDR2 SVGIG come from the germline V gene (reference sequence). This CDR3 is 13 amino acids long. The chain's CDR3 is CAWSLWAGEKLFF. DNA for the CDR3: TGTGCCTGGAGTCTCTGGGCAGGTGAAAAACTGTTTTTT. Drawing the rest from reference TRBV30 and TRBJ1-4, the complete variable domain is SQTIHQWPATLVQPVGSPLSLECTVEGTSNPNLYWYRQAAGRGLQLLFYSVGIGQISSEVPQNLSASRPQDRQFILSSKKLLLSDSGFYLCAWSLWAGEKLFFGSGTQLSVL.

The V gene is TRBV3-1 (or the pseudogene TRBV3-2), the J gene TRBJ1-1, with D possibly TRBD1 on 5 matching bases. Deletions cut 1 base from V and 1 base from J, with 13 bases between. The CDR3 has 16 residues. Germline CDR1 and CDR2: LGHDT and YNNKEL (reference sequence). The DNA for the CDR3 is TGTGCCAGCAGCCAAGGGCCTTGGGGCGCGAACACTGAAGCTTTCTTT. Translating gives CASSQGPWGANTEAFF.

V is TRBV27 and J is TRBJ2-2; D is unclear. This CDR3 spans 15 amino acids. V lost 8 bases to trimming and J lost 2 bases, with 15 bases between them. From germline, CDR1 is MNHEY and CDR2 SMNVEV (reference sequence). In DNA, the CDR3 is TGTGCCAGCCGTGGCAGTGGGCTTAACACCGGGGAGCTGTTTTTT. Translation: CASRGSGLNTGELFF.

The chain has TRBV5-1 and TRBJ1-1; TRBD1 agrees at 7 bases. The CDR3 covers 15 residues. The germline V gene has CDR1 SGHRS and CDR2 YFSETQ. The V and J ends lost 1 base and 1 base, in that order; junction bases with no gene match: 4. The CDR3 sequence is CASSLPGQRNTEAFF. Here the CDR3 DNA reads TGCGCCAGCAGCTTGCCGGGACAGAGGAACACTGAAGCTTTCTTT.

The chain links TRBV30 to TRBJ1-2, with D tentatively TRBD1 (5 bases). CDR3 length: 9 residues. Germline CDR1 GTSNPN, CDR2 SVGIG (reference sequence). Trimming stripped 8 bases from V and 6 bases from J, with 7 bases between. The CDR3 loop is CAGQDGYTF. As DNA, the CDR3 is TGTGCCGGACAAGATGGCTACACCTTC. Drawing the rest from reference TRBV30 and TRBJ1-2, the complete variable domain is SQTIHQWPATLVQPVGSPLSLECTVEGTSNPNLYWYRQAAGRGLQLLFYSVGIGQISSEVPQNLSASRPQDRQFILSSKKLLLSDSGFYLCAGQDGYTFGSGTRLTVV.

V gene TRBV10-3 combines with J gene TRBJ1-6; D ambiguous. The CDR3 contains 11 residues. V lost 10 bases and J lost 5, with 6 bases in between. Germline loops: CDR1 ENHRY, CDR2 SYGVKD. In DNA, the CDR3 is TGTGCCACCCGAGATAATTCACCCCTCCACTTT. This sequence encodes CATRDNSPLHF.

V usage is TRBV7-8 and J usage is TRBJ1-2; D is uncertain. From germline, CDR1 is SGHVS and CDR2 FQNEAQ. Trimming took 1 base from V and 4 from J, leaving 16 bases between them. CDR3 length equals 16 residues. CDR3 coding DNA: TGTGCCAGCAGCTTAGGTGGTAGTCTCCTCCTCTATGGCTACACCTTC. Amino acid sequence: CASSLGGSLLLYGYTF.

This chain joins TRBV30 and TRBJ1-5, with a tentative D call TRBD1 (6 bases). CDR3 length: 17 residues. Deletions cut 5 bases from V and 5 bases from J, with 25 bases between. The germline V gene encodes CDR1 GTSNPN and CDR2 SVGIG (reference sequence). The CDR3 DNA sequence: TGTGCCTGGGCTCTTATTGGCGGGGGCCCCCCTCATCAGCCCCAGCATTTT. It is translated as CAWALIGGGPPHQPQHF.

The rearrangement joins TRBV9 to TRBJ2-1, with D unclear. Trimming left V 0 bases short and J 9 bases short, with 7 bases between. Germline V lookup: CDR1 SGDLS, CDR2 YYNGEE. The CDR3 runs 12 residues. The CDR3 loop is CASSVELSEQFF. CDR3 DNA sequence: TGTGCCAGCAGCGTAGAGCTTAGTGAGCAGTTCTTC.

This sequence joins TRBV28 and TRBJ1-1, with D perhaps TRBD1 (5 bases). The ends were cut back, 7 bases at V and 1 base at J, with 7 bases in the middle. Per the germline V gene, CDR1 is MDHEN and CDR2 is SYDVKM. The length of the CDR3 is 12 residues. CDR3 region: CASMGQNTEAFF. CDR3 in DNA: TGTGCCAGCATGGGGCAGAACACTGAAGCTTTCTTT.

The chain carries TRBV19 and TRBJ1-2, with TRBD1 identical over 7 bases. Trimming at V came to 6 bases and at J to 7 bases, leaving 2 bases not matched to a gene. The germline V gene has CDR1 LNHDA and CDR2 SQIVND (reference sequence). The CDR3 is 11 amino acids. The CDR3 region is CASRRGLGYTF. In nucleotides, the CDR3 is TGTGCCAGTAGAAGGGGGCTTGGCTACACCTTC.

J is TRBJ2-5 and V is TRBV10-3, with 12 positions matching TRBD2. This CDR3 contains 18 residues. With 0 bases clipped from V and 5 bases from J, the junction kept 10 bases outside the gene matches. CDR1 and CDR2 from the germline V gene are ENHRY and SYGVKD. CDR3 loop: CAISESFALAGGMETQYF. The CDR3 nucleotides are TGTGCCATCAGTGAGTCGTTCGCCCTAGCGGGGGGGATGGAGACCCAGTACTTC.

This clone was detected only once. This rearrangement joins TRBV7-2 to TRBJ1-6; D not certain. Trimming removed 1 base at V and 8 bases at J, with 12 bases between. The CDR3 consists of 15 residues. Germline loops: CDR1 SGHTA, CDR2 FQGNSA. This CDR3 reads CASSLGGGRDSPLHF. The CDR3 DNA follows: TGTGCCAGCAGCTTAGGGGGAGGACGGGATTCACCCCTCCACTTT.

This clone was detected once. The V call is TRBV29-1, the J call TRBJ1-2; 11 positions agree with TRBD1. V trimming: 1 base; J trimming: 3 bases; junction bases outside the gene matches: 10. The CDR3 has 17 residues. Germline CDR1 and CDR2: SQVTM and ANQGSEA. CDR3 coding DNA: TGCAGCGTTGAAGTAGGGACAGGGGGAATTTTTGACTATGGCTACACCTTC. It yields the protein CSVEVGTGGIFDYGYTF.

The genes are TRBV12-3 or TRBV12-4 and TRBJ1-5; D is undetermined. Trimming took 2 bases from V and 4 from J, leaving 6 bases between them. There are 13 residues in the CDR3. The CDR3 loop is CASSLTFNQPQHF. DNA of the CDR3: TGTGCCAGCAGTTTAACCTTTAATCAGCCCCAGCATTTT.

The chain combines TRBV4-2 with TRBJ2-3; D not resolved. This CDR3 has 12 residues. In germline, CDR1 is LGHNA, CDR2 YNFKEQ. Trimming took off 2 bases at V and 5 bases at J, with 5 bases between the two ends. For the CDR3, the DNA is TGTGCCAGCAGCCAATCCCTAGATACGCAGTATTTT. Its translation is CASSQSLDTQYF.

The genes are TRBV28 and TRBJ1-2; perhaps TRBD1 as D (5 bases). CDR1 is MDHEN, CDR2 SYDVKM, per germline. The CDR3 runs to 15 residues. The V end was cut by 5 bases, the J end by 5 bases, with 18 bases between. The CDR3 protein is CASSRGDGGSYGYTF. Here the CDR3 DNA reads TGTGCCAGCAGTCGAGGGGACGGAGGGAGTTATGGCTACACCTTC.

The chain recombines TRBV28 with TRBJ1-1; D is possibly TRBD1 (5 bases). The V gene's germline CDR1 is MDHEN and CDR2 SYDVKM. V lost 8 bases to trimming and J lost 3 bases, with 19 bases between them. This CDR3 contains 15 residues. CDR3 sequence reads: CASGPWGRKDTEAFF. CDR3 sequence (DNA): TGTGCCAGCGGCCCGTGGGGCAGAAAGGACACTGAAGCTTTCTTT.

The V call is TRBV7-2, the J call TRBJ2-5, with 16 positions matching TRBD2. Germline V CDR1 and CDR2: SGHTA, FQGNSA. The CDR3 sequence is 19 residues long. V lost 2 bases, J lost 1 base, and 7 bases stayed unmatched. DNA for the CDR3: TGTGCCAGCAGCTTAACGGGACTAGCGGGAGGGAGTAGCCAAGAGACCCAGTACTTC. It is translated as CASSLTGLAGGSSQETQYF.